These 9 T cell receptor beta chains originate from one sample sequenced in a study of blood T cell repertoires in COVID-19. The table came from immunoSEQ multiplex PCR; TCRdb's copy has only in-frame clones and leaves some out. This sample yields hundreds of thousands of clones, of which 75% to 90% are seen a single time; over 0.2% belongs to the top ten. Sequenced: peripheral blood. The receptor source for this set is a woman aged 18-35 years with acute or convalescent COVID-19.

The chain recombines TRBV7-6 with TRBJ2-1; D is perhaps TRBD1 (5 bases). Germline V lookup: CDR1 SGHVS, CDR2 FNYEAQ. V dropped 3 bases and J dropped 8 bases, with 8 bases sitting between them. This CDR3 has 12 amino acids. CDR3 DNA: TGTGCCAGCAGCTTTGGACATGATGAGCAGTTCTTC. Amino acids: CASSFGHDEQFF.

The rearrangement joins TRBV7-3 to TRBJ2-1; maybe TRBD2 (7 bases). The CDR3 sequence is 15 residues long. The germline gives CDR1 SGHTA, CDR2 FQGTGA. Trimming took off 2 bases at V and 4 bases at J, with 12 bases between the two ends. Here the CDR3 DNA reads TGTGCCAGCAGCTTAGCGCGGGGGCCTTACAATGAGCAGTTCTTC. Its translation is CASSLARGPYNEQFF.

The V gene is TRBV4-1, the J gene TRBJ2-7; D may be TRBD1 (6 bases). Germline-derived CDR1 and CDR2 are MGHRA and YSYEKL. The CDR3 extends over 16 amino acids. Trimming took 0 bases from V and 1 from J, leaving 13 bases between them. The CDR3 loop is CASSQDPGTKSYEQYF. As DNA, the CDR3 is TGCGCCAGCAGCCAAGATCCCGGGACAAAATCCTACGAGCAGTACTTC.

The gene calls are TRBV5-6 and TRBJ2-7; 13 positions agree with TRBD2. The CDR3 consists of 16 residues. The V gene end was trimmed by 3 bases and the J gene end by 7 bases; junction bases not matched to a gene: 10. Germline CDR1 reads SGHDT; CDR2 reads YYEEEE. Written as DNA, the CDR3 is TGTGCCAGCAGCTCCGGACTAGCGGGGGCCCCGGGGGAGCAGTACTTC. Protein: CASSSGLAGAPGEQYF.

The V and J genes are TRBV7-2 and TRBJ2-1; TRBD1 agrees at 10 bases. Germline-derived CDR1 and CDR2 are SGHTA and FQGNSA. V was clipped by 6 bases and J by 8 bases; unmatched bases: 1. The CDR3 extends over 12 amino acids. The CDR3 region is CASRGTGDEQFF. Written as DNA, the CDR3 is TGTGCCAGCAGGGGGACAGGGGATGAGCAGTTCTTC.

CDR3 region: CAWTGSDRGAFF. CDR3 bases: TGTGCCTGGACTGGCAGCGACAGGGGAGCTTTCTTT. The chain couples TRBV30 to TRBJ1-1; 8 bases match TRBD1. The CDR3 has 12 amino acids. In germline, CDR1 is GTSNPN, CDR2 SVGIG (reference sequence). The junction had 8 bases not matched to a gene; V was cut back by 4 bases and J by 10 bases. The entire variable domain, with the rest obtained from reference TRBV30 and TRBJ1-1, is as follows: SQTIHQWPATLVQPVGSPLSLECTVEGTSNPNLYWYRQAAGRGLQLLFYSVGIGQISSEVPQNLSASRPQDRQFILSSKKLLLSDSGFYLCAWTGSDRGAFFGQGTRLTVV.

The J gene is TRBJ2-3, the V gene TRBV5-8, with 8 bases lining up with TRBD2. J lost 4 bases, V lost 2 bases, and 0 bases had no gene match. In germline, CDR1 is SGHTS, CDR2 YDEGEE. The CDR3 contains 13 residues. CDR3 bases: TGTGCCAGCAGCTTCGGGGGGGCAGATACGCAGTATTTT. The encoded protein is CASSFGGADTQYF.

A note on this clone: The same CDR3 also results from other DNA sequences found in this sample. V and J are TRBV12-3 or TRBV12-4 and TRBJ1-1; no definite D call. The V gene lost 1 base and the J gene lost 5 bases, with 8 bases spanning the gap. The CDR3 loop spans 13 amino acids. This chain's CDR3 is CASSLGAGTEAFF. The CDR3 DNA reads as TGTGCCAGCAGTTTAGGGGCAGGAACTGAAGCTTTCTTT.

The chain carries TRBV7-9 and TRBJ1-1; 7 bases map to TRBD1. Germline assignment: CDR1 SEHNR and CDR2 FQNEAQ (reference sequence). With 2 bases clipped from V and 5 bases from J, the junction kept 8 bases outside the gene matches. The CDR3 loop spans 15 amino acids. The CDR3 region is CASSLLSGTVTEAFF. CDR3 sequence (DNA): TGTGCCAGCAGCTTATTATCCGGGACAGTGACTGAAGCTTTCTTT.